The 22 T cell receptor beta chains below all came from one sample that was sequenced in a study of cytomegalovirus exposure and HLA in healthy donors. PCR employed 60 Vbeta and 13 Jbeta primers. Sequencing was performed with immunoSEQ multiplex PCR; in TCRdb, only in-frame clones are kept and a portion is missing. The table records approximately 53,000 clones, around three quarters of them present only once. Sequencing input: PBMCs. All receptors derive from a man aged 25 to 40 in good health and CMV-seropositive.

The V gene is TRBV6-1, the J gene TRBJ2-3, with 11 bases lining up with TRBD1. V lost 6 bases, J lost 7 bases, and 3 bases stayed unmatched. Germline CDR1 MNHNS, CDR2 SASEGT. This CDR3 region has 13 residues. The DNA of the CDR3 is TGTGCCAGCAGATGGGACAGGGGGAATACGCAGTATTTT. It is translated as CASRWDRGNTQYF.

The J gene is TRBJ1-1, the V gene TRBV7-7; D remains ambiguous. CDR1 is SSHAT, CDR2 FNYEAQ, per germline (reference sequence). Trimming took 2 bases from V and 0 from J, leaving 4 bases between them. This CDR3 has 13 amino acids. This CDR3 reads CASSLQVNTEAFF. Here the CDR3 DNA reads TGTGCCAGCAGCTTACAGGTGAACACTGAAGCTTTCTTT.

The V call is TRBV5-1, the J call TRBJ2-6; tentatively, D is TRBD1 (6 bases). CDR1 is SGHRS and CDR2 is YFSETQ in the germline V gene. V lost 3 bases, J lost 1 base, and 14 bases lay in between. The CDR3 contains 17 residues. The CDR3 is CASSSTPQGSGANVLTF. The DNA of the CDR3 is TGCGCCAGCAGCTCCACGCCCCAGGGGTCTGGGGCCAACGTCCTGACTTTC.

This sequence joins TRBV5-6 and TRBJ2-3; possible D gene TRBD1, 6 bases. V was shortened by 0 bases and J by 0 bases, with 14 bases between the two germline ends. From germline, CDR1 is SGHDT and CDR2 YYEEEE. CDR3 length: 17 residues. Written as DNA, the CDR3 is TGTGCCAGCAGCTTGGTAATCGGACAGCCGAGCACAGATACGCAGTATTTT. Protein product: CASSLVIGQPSTDTQYF.

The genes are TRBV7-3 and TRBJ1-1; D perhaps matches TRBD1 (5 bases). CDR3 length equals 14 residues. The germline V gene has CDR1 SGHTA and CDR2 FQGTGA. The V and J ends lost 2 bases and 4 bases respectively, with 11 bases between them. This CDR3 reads CASSLGAGPTEAFF. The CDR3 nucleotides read TGTGCCAGCAGCTTAGGGGCAGGCCCCACTGAAGCTTTCTTT.

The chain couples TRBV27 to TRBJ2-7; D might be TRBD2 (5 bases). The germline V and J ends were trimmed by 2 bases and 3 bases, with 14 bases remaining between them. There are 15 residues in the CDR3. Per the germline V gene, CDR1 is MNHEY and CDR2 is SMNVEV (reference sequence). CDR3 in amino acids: CASSLRGGPFYEQYF. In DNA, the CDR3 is TGTGCCAGCAGTTTACGGGGTGGGCCCTTCTACGAGCAGTACTTC.

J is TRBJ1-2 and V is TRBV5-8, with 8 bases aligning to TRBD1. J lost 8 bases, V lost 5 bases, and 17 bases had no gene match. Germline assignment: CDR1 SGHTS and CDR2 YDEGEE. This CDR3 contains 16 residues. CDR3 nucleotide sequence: TGTGCCAGCAGGTCTTGGGGTCAGGGGGCGGCTCGAGGCTACACCTTC. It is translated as CASRSWGQGAARGYTF.

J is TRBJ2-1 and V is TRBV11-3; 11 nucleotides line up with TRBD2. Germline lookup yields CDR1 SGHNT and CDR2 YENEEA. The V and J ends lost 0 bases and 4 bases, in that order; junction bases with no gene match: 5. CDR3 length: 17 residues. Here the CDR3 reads CASSLDLGTSGYNEQFF. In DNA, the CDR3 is TGTGCCAGCAGCTTAGATCTTGGGACTAGCGGATACAATGAGCAGTTCTTC.

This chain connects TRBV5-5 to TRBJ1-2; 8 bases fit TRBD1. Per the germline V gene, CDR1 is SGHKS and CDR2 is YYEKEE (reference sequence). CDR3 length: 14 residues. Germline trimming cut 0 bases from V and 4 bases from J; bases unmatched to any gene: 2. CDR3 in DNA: TGTGCCAGCAGCTTGGGACAGGGGATCTATGGCTACACCTTC. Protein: CASSLGQGIYGYTF.

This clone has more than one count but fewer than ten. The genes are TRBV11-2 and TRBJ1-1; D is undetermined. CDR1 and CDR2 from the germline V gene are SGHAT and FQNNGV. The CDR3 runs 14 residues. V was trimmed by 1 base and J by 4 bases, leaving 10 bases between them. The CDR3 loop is CASSLGSYSTEAFF. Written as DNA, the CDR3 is TGTGCCAGCAGCTTAGGTTCCTACAGCACTGAAGCTTTCTTT.

Here the CDR3 reads CASSLFGQGGDEQFF. CDR3 sequence (DNA): TGTGCCAGCAGCTTATTCGGACAGGGAGGCGATGAGCAGTTCTTC. This sequence joins TRBV5-5 and TRBJ2-1, with 8 bases matching TRBD1. This CDR3 spans 15 amino acids. Germline V lookup: CDR1 SGHKS, CDR2 YYEKEE (reference sequence). The V segment lost 2 bases and the J segment 8 bases; nucleotides outside the gene matches: 9. Combining the CDR3 with reference TRBV5-5 and TRBJ2-1 gives the whole variable domain DAGVTQSPTHLIKTRGQQVTLRCSPISGHKSVSWYQQVLGQGPQFIFQYYEKEERGRGNFPDRFSARQFPNYSSELNVNALLLGDSALYLCASSLFGQGGDEQFFGPGTRLTVL.

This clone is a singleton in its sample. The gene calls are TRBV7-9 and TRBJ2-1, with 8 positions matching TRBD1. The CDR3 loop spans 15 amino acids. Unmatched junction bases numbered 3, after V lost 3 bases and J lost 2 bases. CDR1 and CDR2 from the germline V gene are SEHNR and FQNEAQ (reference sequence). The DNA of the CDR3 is TGTGCCAGCAGCTTCGGACAGGGTACCTACAATGAGCAGTTCTTC. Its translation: CASSFGQGTYNEQFF. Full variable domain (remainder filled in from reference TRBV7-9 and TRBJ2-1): DTGVSQNPRHKITKRGQNVTFRCDPISEHNRLYWYRQTLGQGPEFLTYFQNEAQLEKSRLLSDRFSAERPKGSFSTLEIQRTEQGDSAMYLCASSFGQGTYNEQFFGPGTRLTVL.

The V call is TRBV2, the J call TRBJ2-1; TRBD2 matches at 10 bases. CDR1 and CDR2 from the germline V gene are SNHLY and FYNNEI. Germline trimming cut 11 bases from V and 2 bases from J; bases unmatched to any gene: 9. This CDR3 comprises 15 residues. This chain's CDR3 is CADSPGTSAYNEQFF. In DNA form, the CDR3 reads TGTGCCGATTCTCCCGGGACTAGCGCCTACAATGAGCAGTTCTTC. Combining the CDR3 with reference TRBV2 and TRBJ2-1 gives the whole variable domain EPEVTQTPSHQVTQMGQEVILRCVPISNHLYFYWYRQILGQKVEFLVSFYNNEISEKSEIFDDQFSVERPDGSNFTLKIRSTKLEDSAMYFCADSPGTSAYNEQFFGPGTRLTVL.

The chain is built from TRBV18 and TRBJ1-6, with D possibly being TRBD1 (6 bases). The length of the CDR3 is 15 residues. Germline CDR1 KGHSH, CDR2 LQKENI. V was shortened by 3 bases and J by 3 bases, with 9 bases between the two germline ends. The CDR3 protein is CASSPPQGYNSPLHF. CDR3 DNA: TGTGCCAGCTCACCCCCACAGGGCTATAATTCACCCCTCCACTTT.

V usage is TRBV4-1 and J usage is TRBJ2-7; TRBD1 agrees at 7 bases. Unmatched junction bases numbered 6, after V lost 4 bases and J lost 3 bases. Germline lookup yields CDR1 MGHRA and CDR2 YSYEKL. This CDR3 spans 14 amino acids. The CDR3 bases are TGCGCCAGCAGCCCACGGGACAGAGACTACGAGCAGTACTTC. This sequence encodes CASSPRDRDYEQYF.

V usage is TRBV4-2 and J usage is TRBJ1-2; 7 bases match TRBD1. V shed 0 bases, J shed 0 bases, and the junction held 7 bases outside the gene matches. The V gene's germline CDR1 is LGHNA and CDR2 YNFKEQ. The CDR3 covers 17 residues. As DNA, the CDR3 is TGTGCCAGCAGCCAAGATAATCGTCAGGGGGCTAACTATGGCTACACCTTC. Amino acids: CASSQDNRQGANYGYTF.

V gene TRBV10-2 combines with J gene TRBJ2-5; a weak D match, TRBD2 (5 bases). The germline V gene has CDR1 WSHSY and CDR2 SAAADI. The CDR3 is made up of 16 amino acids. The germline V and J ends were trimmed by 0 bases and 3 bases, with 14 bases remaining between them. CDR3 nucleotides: TGCGCCAGCAGTGAGTCGCCCAGCGGAGAGGAAGAGACCCAGTACTTC. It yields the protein CASSESPSGEEETQYF.

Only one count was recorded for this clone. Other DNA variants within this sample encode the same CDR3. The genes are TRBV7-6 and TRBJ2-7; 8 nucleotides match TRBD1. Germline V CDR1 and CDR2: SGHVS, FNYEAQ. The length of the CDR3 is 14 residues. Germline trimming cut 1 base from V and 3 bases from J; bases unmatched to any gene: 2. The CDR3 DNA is TGTGCCAGCAGCTTAGGACAGGGGAACTACGAGCAGTACTTC. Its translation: CASSLGQGNYEQYF.

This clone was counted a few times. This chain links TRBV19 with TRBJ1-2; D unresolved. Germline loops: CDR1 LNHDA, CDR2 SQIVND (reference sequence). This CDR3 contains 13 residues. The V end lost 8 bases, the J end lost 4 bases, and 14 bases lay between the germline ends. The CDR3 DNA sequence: TGTGCCAGTCGCTCCGGTGGAGGCTATGGCTACACCTTC. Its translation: CASRSGGGYGYTF.

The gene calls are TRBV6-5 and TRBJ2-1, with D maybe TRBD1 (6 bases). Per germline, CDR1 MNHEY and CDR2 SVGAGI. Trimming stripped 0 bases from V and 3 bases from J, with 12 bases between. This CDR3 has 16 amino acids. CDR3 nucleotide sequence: TGTGCCAGCAGTTACTCGGGTCAGGGGATCTACAATGAGCAGTTCTTC. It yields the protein CASSYSGQGIYNEQFF.

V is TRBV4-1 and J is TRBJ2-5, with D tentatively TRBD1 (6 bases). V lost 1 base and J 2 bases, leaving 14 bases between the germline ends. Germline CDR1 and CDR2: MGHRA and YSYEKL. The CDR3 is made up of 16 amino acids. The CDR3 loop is CASSQVRGLSQETQYF. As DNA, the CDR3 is TGCGCCAGCAGCCAAGTCAGGGGTTTGAGTCAAGAGACCCAGTACTTC.

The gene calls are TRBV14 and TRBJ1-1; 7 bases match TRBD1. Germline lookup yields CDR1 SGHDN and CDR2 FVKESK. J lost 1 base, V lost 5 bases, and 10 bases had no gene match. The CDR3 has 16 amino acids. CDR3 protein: CASSTTLTGRNTEAFF. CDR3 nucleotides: TGTGCCAGCAGCACGACGCTGACAGGGCGGAACACTGAAGCTTTCTTT.